These 13 T cell receptor beta chains were all obtained from the same sample, sequenced in a study of cytomegalovirus exposure and HLA in healthy donors. Researchers ran the PCR with 60 Vbeta and 13 Jbeta primers. Clones were sequenced by immunoSEQ multiplex PCR, and TCRdb holds only the in-frame ones, with some missing. The sample has 180,000 or so clones, roughly 77% seen once. The sample was PBMCs. Receptors were obtained from a woman in her 30s in good health and CMV-seropositive.

This chain joins TRBV28 and TRBJ2-1; 12 bases map to TRBD2. The V segment lost 2 bases and the J segment 4 bases; nucleotides outside the gene matches: 3. The CDR3 length is 16 residues. CDR1 and CDR2 (germline): MDHEN, SYDVKM. CDR3 amino acids: CASSLMGTSGYNEQFF. CDR3 coding DNA: TGTGCCAGCAGTTTAATGGGGACTAGCGGGTACAATGAGCAGTTCTTC. The full variable domain, in which reference TRBV28 and TRBJ2-1 provide the parts outside the CDR3, is DVKVTQSSRYLVKRTGEKVFLECVQDMDHENMFWYRQDPGLGLRLIYFSYDVKMKEKGDIPEGYSVSREKKERFSLILESASTNQTSMYLCASSLMGTSGYNEQFFGPGTRLTVL.

The rearrangement links TRBV6-6 to TRBJ2-7; the D gene is possibly TRBD1 (5 bases). The CDR3 totals 14 residues. The V gene's germline CDR1 is MNHNY and CDR2 SVGAGI (reference sequence). Trimming left V 6 bases short and J 3 bases short, with 15 bases between. Here the CDR3 reads CASRDTFDFYEQYF. Here the CDR3 DNA reads TGTGCCAGCAGGGACACATTCGACTTCTACGAGCAGTACTTC.

The rearrangement joins TRBV28 to TRBJ2-7, with 9 bases matching TRBD1. J lost 4 bases, V lost 5 bases, and 9 bases had no gene match. Germline V gene sequence: CDR1 MDHEN, CDR2 SYDVKM. The CDR3 sequence is 15 residues long. CDR3 residues: CASSPPGQGDYEQYF. CDR3 nucleotide sequence: TGTGCCAGCAGTCCTCCGGGACAGGGCGATTACGAGCAGTACTTC.

The rearrangement uses TRBV18 and TRBJ2-3; TRBD2 matches 9 bases. Germline V gives CDR1 KGHSH, CDR2 LQKENI. V dropped 1 base and J dropped 2; count of bases not matched to a gene: 10. CDR3 length equals 18 residues. CDR3 nucleotide sequence: TGTGCCAGCTCACCACTCCGCGGGGGGGGGCCCAACACAGATACGCAGTATTTT. Residues: CASSPLRGGGPNTDTQYF.

V usage is TRBV7-9 and J usage is TRBJ2-1, with TRBD2 as a possible D gene (6 bases). V gave up 4 bases and J gave up 0 bases, with 19 bases separating them. The length of the CDR3 is 18 residues. Germline V gene data show CDR1 as SEHNR and CDR2 as FQNEAQ (reference sequence). This chain's CDR3 is CASSSARLVFDSYNEQFF. DNA for the CDR3: TGTGCCAGCAGCTCAGCCCGACTAGTCTTTGACTCCTACAATGAGCAGTTCTTC.

The chain has TRBV6-6 and TRBJ2-7; the match to TRBD2 covers 9 bases. Trimming removed 5 bases from V and 3 bases from J; junction bases left unmatched: 5. Germline V lookup: CDR1 MNHNY, CDR2 SVGAGI (reference sequence). This CDR3 region has 14 residues. In DNA form, the CDR3 reads TGTGCCAGCAGTAAAGCGGGGGGACTCTACGAGCAGTACTTC. Protein sequence: CASSKAGGLYEQYF.

The genes are TRBV30 and TRBJ2-3, with 11 nucleotides matching TRBD1. CDR1 and CDR2 (germline): GTSNPN, SVGIG (reference sequence). J gave up 6 bases and V 2 bases, and 7 bases lay outside the gene matches. This CDR3 has 15 amino acids. This CDR3 is CAWSPGQGEYDTQYF. CDR3 nucleotide sequence: TGTGCCTGGAGTCCGGGACAGGGGGAGTACGATACGCAGTATTTT.

The chain links TRBV28 to TRBJ1-4, with TRBD1 identical over 8 bases. This CDR3 region has 18 residues. Unmatched junction bases numbered 11, after V lost 5 bases and J lost 0 bases. Per the germline V gene, CDR1 is MDHEN and CDR2 is SYDVKM. CDR3 in amino acids: CASSPGGGSGPTNEKLFF. CDR3 DNA sequence: TGTGCCAGCAGTCCAGGGGGCGGGTCGGGACCAACTAATGAAAAACTGTTTTTT.

V usage is TRBV9 and J usage is TRBJ2-7; D is unresolved. The V gene lost 0 bases and the J gene lost 0 bases, with 7 bases spanning the gap. Germline V CDR1 and CDR2: SGDLS, YYNGEE. The CDR3 is 14 amino acids. Written as DNA, the CDR3 is TGTGCCAGCAGCGTAGCCGGGTTCTCCTACGAGCAGTACTTC. Its translation is CASSVAGFSYEQYF. Together with reference TRBV9 and TRBJ2-7, the CDR3 gives the full variable domain: DSGVTQTPKHLITATGQRVTLRCSPRSGDLSVYWYQQSLDQGLQFLIQYYNGEERAKGNILERFSAQQFPDLHSELNLSSLELGDSALYFCASSVAGFSYEQYFGPGTRLTVT.

This sequence joins TRBV2 and TRBJ1-1, with 7 bases fitting TRBD1. With V trimmed by 4 bases and J by 12 bases, 11 bases remained unmatched. The CDR3 runs 13 residues. CDR1 SNHLY and CDR2 FYNNEI come from the germline V gene. CDR3 residues: CASSGATGKRPFF. The CDR3, as DNA: TGTGCCAGCAGTGGAGCGACAGGGAAAAGGCCTTTCTTT. Filled out from reference TRBV2 and TRBJ1-1, the complete variable domain reads EPEVTQTPSHQVTQMGQEVILRCVPISNHLYFYWYRQILGQKVEFLVSFYNNEISEKSEIFDDQFSVERPDGSNFTLKIRSTKLEDSAMYFCASSGATGKRPFFGQGTRLTVV.

This clone was observed once. The chain joins TRBV5-1 to TRBJ1-3; D is ambiguous. In germline, CDR1 is SGHRS, CDR2 YFSETQ. The CDR3 consists of 14 residues. Trimming took 4 bases from V and 2 from J, leaving 10 bases between them. Here the CDR3 reads CASSPETTGNTIYF. For the CDR3, the DNA is TGCGCCAGCAGCCCAGAGACTACTGGAAACACCATATATTTT. Combining the CDR3 with reference TRBV5-1 and TRBJ1-3 gives the whole variable domain KAGVTQTPRYLIKTRGQQVTLSCSPISGHRSVSWYQQTPGQGLQFLFEYFSETQRNKGNFPGRFSGRQFSNSRSEMNVSTLELGDSALYLCASSPETTGNTIYFGEGSWLTVV.

This chain uses TRBV28 with TRBJ1-5; the match to TRBD1 covers 8 bases. V lost 5 bases to trimming and J lost 1 base; unmatched junction nucleotides: 25. The CDR3 contains 22 residues. Germline CDR1 reads MDHEN; CDR2 reads SYDVKM. The CDR3 loop reads CASSRPAWALTSTGASNQPQHF. The CDR3 bases are TGTGCCAGCAGTAGACCGGCGTGGGCCCTAACCTCGACAGGGGCGAGCAATCAGCCCCAGCATTTT.

The chain recombines TRBV28 with TRBJ2-1, with 13 bases identical to TRBD2. This CDR3 is built from 16 residues. J lost 3 bases, V lost 5 bases, and 4 bases had no gene match. CDR1 MDHEN and CDR2 SYDVKM come from the germline V gene. CDR3 in amino acids: CASSHRTSGGYNEQFF. In DNA, the CDR3 is TGTGCCAGCAGTCACAGGACTAGCGGGGGCTACAATGAGCAGTTCTTC.